This TCR beta chain was profiled in a study of blood T cells in healthy people across ages. Overall study results and limits: Per-million-T-cell TCR beta diversity fell roughly linearly with age.

Notes on this clonotype: Its specificity is not known.

CDR1 and CDR2 from the germline V gene are SGHRS and YFSETQ. Trimming took 0 bases from V and 0 from J, leaving 6 bases between them. The CDR3 is 14 residues long. Isolated PBMCs totaled at least 6.5 million in each sample. Per individual sample, total RNA of at least 5 micrograms was extracted. A J-beta primer mix and a sample-barcoded 5' primer were used in a second PCR of roughly 7 to 12 cycles. TCRdb passed the 5' RACE reads through MiXCR, listing each CDR3 protein once. Here the sample spans 730,000 or so distinct CDR3 sequences, about 40% being singletons. The chain combines TRBV5-1 with TRBJ1-2; D gene unclear. The sample consisted of blood. This receptor was obtained from a woman aged 60-75 years in good health. DNA for the CDR3: TGCGCCAGCAGCTTGGAGCAGGCTAACTATGGCTACACCTTC. It translates to CASSLEQANYGYTF. Full variable domain (remainder filled in from reference TRBV5-1 and TRBJ1-2): KAGVTQTPRYLIKTRGQQVTLSCSPISGHRSVSWYQQTPGQGLQFLFEYFSETQRNKGNFPGRFSGRQFSNSRSEMNVSTLELGDSALYLCASSLEQANYGYTFGSGTRLTVV.